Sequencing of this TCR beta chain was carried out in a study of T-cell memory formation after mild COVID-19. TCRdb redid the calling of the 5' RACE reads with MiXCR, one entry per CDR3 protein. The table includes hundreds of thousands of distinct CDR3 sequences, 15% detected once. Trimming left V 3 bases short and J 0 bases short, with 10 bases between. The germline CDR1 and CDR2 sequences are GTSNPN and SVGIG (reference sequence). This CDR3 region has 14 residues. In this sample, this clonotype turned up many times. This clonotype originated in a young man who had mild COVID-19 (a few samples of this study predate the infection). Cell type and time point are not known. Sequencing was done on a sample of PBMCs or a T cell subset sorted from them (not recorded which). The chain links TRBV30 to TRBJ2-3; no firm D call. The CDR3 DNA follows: TGTGCCTGGAGGTCCAGCTATAGCACAGATACGCAGTATTTT. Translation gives CAWRSSYSTDTQYF.